This record covers a single T cell receptor beta chain. This clonotype was recorded only once. The target of this receptor is not known. No base quality information exists; no much larger clone differs at one position. Single-read evidence is weak. PBMCs were isolated by Ficoll-Paque density gradient centrifugation. The V end loses 5 bases and the J end loses 7 bases, and a stretch of 15 bases separates them. CDR1 is given as SGHAT and CDR2 as FQNNGV, both from the germline V gene. The CDR3, from cysteine to phenylalanine, totals 13 residues. The kept DNA is CDR3 alone, 39 bases in frame from the first base. The sequencing machine was an Illumina NovaSeq 6000. TCRalpha and TCRbeta cDNA libraries were built by 5'RACE with constant-segment primers, adding sample barcodes and unique molecular identifiers. RNA was extracted from every sample with Trizol reagent. Amplification of the libraries took two PCR steps, and the second step added a second sample barcode plus Illumina TruSeq adapters. Libraries were sequenced on an Illumina NovaSeq with 2 x 150 bp paired-end reads. The source study handled its data this way. The reads were demultiplexed and collapsed into UMI-guided consensus sequences using migec v1.2.7. Using mixcr v2.1.11, the UMI consensuses were aligned to TRA and TRB V and J templates and assembled into clonotypes. Expanded or contracted clonotypes were those called significant by both edgeR and NoisET, with noise models trained on biological replicates. For edgeR calls, the cutoffs were a false discovery rate-adjusted p below 0.01 and a log2 fold-change threshold of 1. As an exploratory analysis of dynamics, max-normalized trajectories of the 1000 most abundant clonotypes were examined with PCA combined with hierarchical clustering. Separately sequenced CD4+ and CD8+ repertoires were used to assign the CD4 or CD8 phenotype of responding clones. TCRdb applied fastp at Q25 and MiXCR to the public reads, then kept only in-frame beta chains. CDR3 protein duplicates are merged, each entry listing the most common genes and DNA. These V and J calls originate from TCRdb's pipeline instead of the authors' own analysis. In all, the sample holds a few hundred thousand distinct CDR3 sequences, and 16% of those were seen once. Jointly, the top ten make up approximately 20% of the sample.

This specimen comes from a study of T-cell memory formation after mild COVID-19 (dated by TCRdb to about 2021). At the level of the whole study: TCR sequence clusters from the two donors were largely donor specific. In two donors, T-cell clones that expanded and contracted after mild COVID-19 were followed by sequencing TCRalpha and TCRbeta repertoires longitudinally. The cohort comprised two young, previously healthy adult volunteers, one female and one male. Summary of the overall study and its limitations: Contracting CD4+ clones were found mainly in CM and EM memory subsets, while CD8+ clones were enriched in EMRA. Only two mild cases were covered in the study, and larger cohorts including severe cases with pre-infection samples were considered necessary. Clones that contracted from day 15 to 85 showed balanced CD4/CD8 phenotypes, whereas a second wave of clones that expanded from day 15 to 37 leaned towards CD4+. Some responding clones were detected in pre-infection memory, which suggested that pre-existing cross-reactive memory T cells had joined the SARS-CoV-2 response. SARS-CoV-2 specificity was not confirmed for the second-wave clones peaking on day 37.

Material: PBMCs or a T cell subset sorted from them (not recorded which). This TCR derives from a man aged 18 to 29 who had mild COVID-19 (a few samples of this study predate the infection). The sample titles of this study are shuffled in the database, so cell type and time point are left out; the donor was told from shared clones. In this chain, TRBV11-2 is recombined with TRBJ2-7; no confident D gene assignment can be made. The DNA sequence is given as TGTGCCAGCAGCACCCGACACGGGCTGGAGCAGTACTTC. This is translated as CASSTRHGLEQYF.